Following are 26 T cell receptor beta chains from one sample sequenced in a study of blood T cell repertoires in COVID-19. Produced via immunoSEQ multiplex PCR; TCRdb's table is partial and in-frame only. Of over 150,000 clones listed, roughly 90% are singletons. Sequenced sample: peripheral blood. The receptors stem from a man aged 45-65 years with acute or convalescent COVID-19.

This chain connects TRBV6-2 or TRBV6-3 to TRBJ1-5; maybe TRBD1 (6 bases). Trimming pared 4 bases from V and 5 bases from J, leaving 9 bases between. Germline values: CDR1 MNHEY, CDR2 SVGEGT. The CDR3 runs 13 residues. The CDR3 is CASSLDSDQPQHF. In nucleotides, the CDR3 is TGTGCCAGCAGTTTGGACAGTGATCAGCCCCAGCATTTT.

This clone was seen a single time. The chain carries TRBV19 and TRBJ2-3; no clear D gene. The CDR3 is made up of 14 amino acids. The V gene's germline CDR1 is LNHDA and CDR2 SQIVND (reference sequence). V lost 4 bases, J lost 0 bases, and 8 bases lay in between. CDR3 protein: CASSSRPSTDTQYF. The CDR3 DNA follows: TGTGCCAGTAGTAGCAGGCCAAGCACAGATACGCAGTATTTT.

The J gene is TRBJ1-1, the V gene TRBV11-1; D is unclear. Between the trimmed V and J ends, which lost 5 bases and 1 base, there was a span of 14 bases. This CDR3 is 15 amino acids long. Germline CDR1 and CDR2: SGHAT and FQDESV (reference sequence). This CDR3 is CASSPRERSNTEAFF. For the CDR3, the DNA is TGTGCCAGCAGCCCTAGGGAGCGCTCGAACACTGAAGCTTTCTTT. The full variable domain, rest sourced from reference TRBV11-1 and TRBJ1-1, is EAEVAQSPRYKITEKSQAVAFWCDPISGHATLYWYRQILGQGPELLVQFQDESVVDDSQLPKDRFSAERLKGVDSTLKIQPAELGDSAMYLCASSPRERSNTEAFFGQGTRLTVV.

This clone was seen once. V gene TRBV27 combines with J gene TRBJ2-7; possible D gene TRBD2, 5 bases. Trimming pared 8 bases from V and 5 bases from J, leaving 19 bases between. The V gene's germline CDR1 is MNHEY and CDR2 SMNVEV (reference sequence). This CDR3 spans 14 amino acids. The CDR3: CASFGLGKGHEQYF. The CDR3 region has the DNA TGTGCCAGCTTTGGACTCGGAAAGGGCCACGAGCAGTACTTC.

The rearrangement uses TRBV10-3 and TRBJ2-3, with D unresolved. There are 11 residues in the CDR3. Germline-derived CDR1 and CDR2 are ENHRY and SYGVKD. Trimming took off 10 bases at V and 0 bases at J, with 5 bases between the two ends. CDR3 loop: CATTSTDTQYF. The CDR3 DNA is TGTGCCACTACTAGCACAGATACGCAGTATTTT.

The chain combines TRBV5-1 with TRBJ2-7, with unresolved D. The V gene lost 0 bases and the J gene lost 7 bases, with 11 bases spanning the gap. The CDR3 length is 13 residues. Germline CDR1 and CDR2: SGHRS and YFSETQ. In DNA, the CDR3 is TGCGCCAGCAGCTTGGGTTCGGTGTGGGAGCAGTACTTC. The encoded protein is CASSLGSVWEQYF.

The chain is built from TRBV5-6 and TRBJ1-6, with 7 bases that match TRBD1. J gave up 6 bases and V 5 bases, and 2 bases lay outside the gene matches. Per germline, CDR1 SGHDT and CDR2 YYEEEE. This CDR3 is built from 13 residues. The CDR3 sequence: CASSRDSNSPLHF. CDR3 in DNA: TGTGCCAGCAGTCGGGACAGTAATTCACCCCTCCACTTT.

The rearrangement joins TRBV12-3 or TRBV12-4 to TRBJ1-6; D call uncertain. This CDR3 region has 13 residues. The germline V and J ends were trimmed by 4 bases and 7 bases, with 8 bases remaining between them. The CDR3 loop reads CASSYQENSPLHF. DNA of the CDR3: TGTGCCAGCAGTTACCAAGAGAATTCACCCCTCCACTTT.

V and J are TRBV6-5 and TRBJ2-7; D is possibly TRBD2 (5 bases). The CDR3 loop spans 11 amino acids. Germline CDR1 reads MNHEY; CDR2 reads SVGAGI. The CDR3 nucleotides read TGTGAGCGGATTACTGCCTACGAGCAGTACGTC. Residues: CERITAYEQYV.

The chain joins TRBV27 to TRBJ2-2, with TRBD1 matching 12 bases. V shed 1 base, J shed 0 bases, and the junction held 9 bases outside the gene matches. The CDR3 contains 20 residues. Germline V CDR1 and CDR2: MNHEY, SMNVEV (reference sequence). The CDR3 nucleotides are TGTGCCAGCAGTTTATGGGGGACAGGGGGCGCGATCGCGAACACCGGGGAGCTGTTTTTT. Encoded protein: CASSLWGTGGAIANTGELFF.

V usage is TRBV6-5 and J usage is TRBJ2-5, with 11 bases lining up with TRBD2. CDR1 is MNHEY and CDR2 is SVGAGI in the germline V gene. The CDR3 length is 13 residues. The V gene end was trimmed by 8 bases and the J gene end by 3 bases; junction bases not matched to a gene: 2. The CDR3 bases are TGTGCCAGCGAGGGACTAGCGGAAGAGACCCAGTACTTC. It codes for CASEGLAEETQYF.

This rearrangement joins TRBV28 to TRBJ2-1; tentatively, D is TRBD2 (5 bases). The CDR3 spans 14 residues. Germline V gene data show CDR1 as MDHEN and CDR2 as SYDVKM. V shed 3 bases and J shed 8 bases, with 14 bases lying between them. CDR3 sequence reads: CASSFTWTDHEQFF. CDR3 nucleotides: TGTGCCAGCAGTTTCACCTGGACTGATCATGAGCAGTTCTTC.

This sequence joins TRBV7-8 and TRBJ1-1; TRBD1 aligns across 7 bases. The CDR3 has 16 residues. Germline assignment: CDR1 SGHVS and CDR2 FQNEAQ. The V gene end was trimmed by 3 bases and the J gene end by 4 bases; junction bases not matched to a gene: 11. CDR3 sequence reads: CASSFSLSTGSTEAFF. CDR3 bases: TGTGCCAGCAGCTTCTCTTTATCGACAGGGAGCACTGAAGCTTTCTTT.

The chain is built from TRBV6-6 and TRBJ2-2; possible D gene TRBD2, 7 bases. Germline CDR1 and CDR2: MNHNY and SVGAGI (reference sequence). The CDR3 totals 16 residues. V was cut by 8 bases and J by 3 bases, with 19 bases left in between. The DNA of the CDR3 is TGTGCCAGCGGGGAGTCTGGGGGGGCCTACACCGGGGAGCTGTTTTTT. Amino acid sequence: CASGESGGAYTGELFF.

V gene TRBV5-1 combines with J gene TRBJ2-1, with 7 bases that match TRBD2. The germline gives CDR1 SGHRS, CDR2 YFSETQ. CDR3 length equals 14 residues. Trimming cost V 4 bases and J 6 bases; bases outside gene matches: 7. The CDR3 sequence: CASSPLTSPNEQFF. DNA of the CDR3: TGCGCCAGCAGCCCCCTGACTAGCCCCAATGAGCAGTTCTTC.

Remarks on this clone: A junction end diverges from the germline sequence, so it may reflect a read error. The rearrangement uses TRBV14 and TRBJ1-2, with D possibly being TRBD1 (5 bases). Per germline, CDR1 SGHDN and CDR2 FVKESK. CDR3 size: 13 residues. The CDR3 loop reads CASSPAWGGSLSF. The CDR3, as DNA: TGTGCCAGCAGCCCGGCTTGGGGGGGTTCCTTGTCATTC.

The J gene is TRBJ1-5, the V gene TRBV4-3, with a possible D match to TRBD1 (6 bases). Trimming removed 6 bases at V and 9 bases at J, with 12 bases between. The length of the CDR3 is 12 residues. Looked up from germline, CDR1 is LGHNA and CDR2 is YSLEER. The CDR3 coding sequence is TGCGCCAGCAGGGGGGGGCAGGGGCCCCAGCATTTT. Residues: CASRGGQGPQHF.

This chain joins TRBV5-1 and TRBJ2-3, with a tentative D call TRBD1 (6 bases). Germline CDR1 and CDR2: SGHRS and YFSETQ. The germline V and J ends were trimmed by 10 bases and 2 bases, with 17 bases remaining between them. This CDR3 spans 14 amino acids. The DNA for the CDR3 is TGCGCCGGGGCCGTGGGGGCTTCCACAGATACGCAGTATTTT. This gives the protein CAGAVGASTDTQYF. The entire variable domain, with the rest obtained from reference TRBV5-1 and TRBJ2-3, is as follows: KAGVTQTPRYLIKTRGQQVTLSCSPISGHRSVSWYQQTPGQGLQFLFEYFSETQRNKGNFPGRFSGRQFSNSRSEMNVSTLELGDSALYLCAGAVGASTDTQYFGPGTRLTVL.

The chain has TRBV18 and TRBJ2-1; a possible D gene is TRBD2 (6 bases). The CDR3 loop spans 17 amino acids. In germline, CDR1 is KGHSH, CDR2 LQKENI. The V end lost 0 bases, the J end lost 2 bases, and 14 bases lay between the germline ends. The CDR3 region is CASSPPSQGGTYNEQFF. The CDR3 nucleotides read TGTGCCAGCTCACCACCTTCTCAGGGAGGCACCTACAATGAGCAGTTCTTC.

This sequence joins TRBV4-1 and TRBJ2-5; 13 positions agree with TRBD2. The CDR3 length is 16 residues. The V segment lost 5 bases and the J segment 5 bases; nucleotides outside the gene matches: 8. CDR1 is MGHRA, CDR2 YSYEKL, per germline. The CDR3, as DNA: TGCGCCAGCAGCAACCGACTAGCGGGGGGCCTGGAGACCCAGTACTTC. It specifies CASSNRLAGGLETQYF.

The chain joins TRBV4-1 to TRBJ1-1, with TRBD1 as a possible D gene (6 bases). Trimming shortened V by 3 bases and J by 1 base, and 9 bases separated the two germline ends. The CDR3 sequence is 14 residues long. The V gene's germline CDR1 is MGHRA and CDR2 YSYEKL. The CDR3 protein is CASSHWTANTEAFF. CDR3 sequence (DNA): TGCGCCAGCAGCCACTGGACAGCGAACACTGAAGCTTTCTTT.

The CDR3 DNA follows: TGTGCCAGCAGCTCTAGCGGGAGCCATGAGCAGTTCTTC. As protein: CASSSSGSHEQFF. V gene TRBV12-3 or TRBV12-4 combines with J gene TRBJ2-1; 10 nucleotides match TRBD2. The length of the CDR3 is 13 residues. V was clipped by 6 bases and J by 8 bases; unmatched bases: 4.

The chain combines TRBV2 with TRBJ1-1; D gene unclear. This CDR3 is 10 amino acids long. The germline V gene encodes CDR1 SNHLY and CDR2 FYNNEI. Trimming pared 7 bases from V and 11 bases from J, leaving 11 bases between. CDR3 residues: CASTTLRAFF. CDR3 DNA: TGTGCCAGCACCACCCTGCGGGCTTTCTTT.

The V and J genes are TRBV7-6 and TRBJ2-1; a weak D match, TRBD2 (5 bases). This CDR3 is built from 12 residues. Germline values: CDR1 SGHVS, CDR2 FNYEAQ. V lost 5 bases to trimming and J lost 9 bases, with 11 bases between them. Here the CDR3 reads CASSPGYGEQFF. The CDR3, as DNA: TGTGCCAGCAGCCCGGGGTACGGTGAGCAGTTCTTC.

This chain links TRBV6-5 with TRBJ1-1, with 7 bases identical to TRBD1. From germline, CDR1 is MNHEY and CDR2 SVGAGI. V was pared by 6 bases and J by 1 base, with 8 bases of the junction left unmatched. This CDR3 is built from 15 residues. CDR3 loop: CASRGQSAGNTEAFF. In nucleotides, the CDR3 is TGTGCCAGCAGGGGACAGTCAGCGGGGAACACTGAAGCTTTCTTT.

The chain uses TRBV11-2 and TRBJ1-1; D possibly corresponds to TRBD1 (6 bases). CDR3 length equals 13 residues. V was shortened by 2 bases and J by 5 bases, with 9 bases between the two germline ends. Per the germline V gene, CDR1 is SGHAT and CDR2 is FQNNGV. In nucleotides, the CDR3 is TGTGCCAGCAGCTTAACAGGGCAGACTGAAGCTTTCTTT. This gives the protein CASSLTGQTEAFF.